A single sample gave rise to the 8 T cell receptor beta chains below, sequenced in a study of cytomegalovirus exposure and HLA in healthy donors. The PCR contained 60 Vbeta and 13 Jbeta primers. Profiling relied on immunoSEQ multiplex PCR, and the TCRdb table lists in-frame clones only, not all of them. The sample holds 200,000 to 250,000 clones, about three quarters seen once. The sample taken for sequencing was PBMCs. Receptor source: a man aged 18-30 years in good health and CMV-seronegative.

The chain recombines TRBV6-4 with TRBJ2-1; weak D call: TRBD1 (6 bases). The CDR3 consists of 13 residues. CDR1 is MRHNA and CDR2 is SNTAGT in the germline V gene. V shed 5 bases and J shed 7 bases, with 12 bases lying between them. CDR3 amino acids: CASSRGTVNEQFF. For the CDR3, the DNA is TGTGCCAGCAGTAGGGGGACCGTTAATGAGCAGTTCTTC.

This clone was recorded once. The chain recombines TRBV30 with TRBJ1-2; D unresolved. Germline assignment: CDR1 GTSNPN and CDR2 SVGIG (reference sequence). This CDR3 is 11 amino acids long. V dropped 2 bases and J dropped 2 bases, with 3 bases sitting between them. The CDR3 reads CAWSQNYGYTF. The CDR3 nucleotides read TGTGCCTGGAGTCAGAACTATGGCTACACCTTC.

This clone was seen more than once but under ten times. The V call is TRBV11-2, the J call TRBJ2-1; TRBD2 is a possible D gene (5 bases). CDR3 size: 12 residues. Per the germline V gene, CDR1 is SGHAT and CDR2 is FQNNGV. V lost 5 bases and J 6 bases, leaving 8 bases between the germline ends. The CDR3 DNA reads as TGTGCCAGCAGCCGGACTCGCAATGAGCAGTTCTTC. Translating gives CASSRTRNEQFF.

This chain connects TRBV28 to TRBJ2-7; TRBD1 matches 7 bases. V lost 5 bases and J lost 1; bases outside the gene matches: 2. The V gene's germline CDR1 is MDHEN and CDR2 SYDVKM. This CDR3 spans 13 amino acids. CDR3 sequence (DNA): TGTGCCAGCAGTCCGGGACAGTCCTACGAGCAGTACTTC. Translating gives CASSPGQSYEQYF.

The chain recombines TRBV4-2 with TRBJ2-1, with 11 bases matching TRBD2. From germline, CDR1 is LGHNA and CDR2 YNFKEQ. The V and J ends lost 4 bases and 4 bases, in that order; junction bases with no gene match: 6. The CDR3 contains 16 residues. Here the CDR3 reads CASSPPGLAEYNEQFF. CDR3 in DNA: TGTGCCAGCAGCCCCCCGGGACTAGCGGAGTACAATGAGCAGTTCTTC.

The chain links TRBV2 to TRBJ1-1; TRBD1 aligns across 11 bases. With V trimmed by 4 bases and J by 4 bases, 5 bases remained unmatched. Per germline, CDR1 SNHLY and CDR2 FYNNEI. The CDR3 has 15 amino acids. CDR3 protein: CASSVWDRGTTEAFF. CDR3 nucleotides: TGTGCCAGCAGTGTCTGGGACAGGGGGACCACTGAAGCTTTCTTT.

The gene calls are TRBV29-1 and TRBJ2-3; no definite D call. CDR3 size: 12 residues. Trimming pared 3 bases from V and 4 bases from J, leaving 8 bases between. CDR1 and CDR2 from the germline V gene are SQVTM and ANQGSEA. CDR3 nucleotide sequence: TGCAGCGTTGAGGGCAAGCCAGATACGCAGTATTTT. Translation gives CSVEGKPDTQYF.

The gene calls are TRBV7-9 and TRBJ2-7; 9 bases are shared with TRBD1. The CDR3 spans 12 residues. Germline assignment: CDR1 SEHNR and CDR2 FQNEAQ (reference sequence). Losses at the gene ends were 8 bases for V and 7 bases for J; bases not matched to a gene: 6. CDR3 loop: CASGQTGGEQYF. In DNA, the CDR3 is TGTGCCAGCGGACAGACAGGGGGTGAGCAGTACTTC.